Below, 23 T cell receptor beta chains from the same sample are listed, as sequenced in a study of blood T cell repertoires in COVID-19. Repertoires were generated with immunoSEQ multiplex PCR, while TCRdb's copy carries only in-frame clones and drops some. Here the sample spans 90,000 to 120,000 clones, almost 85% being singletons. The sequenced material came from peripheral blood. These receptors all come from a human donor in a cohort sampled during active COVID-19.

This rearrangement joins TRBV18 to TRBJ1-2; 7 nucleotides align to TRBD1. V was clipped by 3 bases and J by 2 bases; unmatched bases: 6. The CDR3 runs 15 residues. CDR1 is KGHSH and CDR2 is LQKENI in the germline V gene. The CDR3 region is CASSPLTGRNYGYTF. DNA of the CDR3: TGTGCCAGCTCACCCCTGACAGGGAGGAACTATGGCTACACCTTC.

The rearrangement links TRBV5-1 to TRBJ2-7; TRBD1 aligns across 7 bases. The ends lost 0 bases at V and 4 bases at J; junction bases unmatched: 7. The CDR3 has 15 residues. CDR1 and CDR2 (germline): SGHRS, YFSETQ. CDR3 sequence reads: CASSLDGTDSYEQYF. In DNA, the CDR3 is TGCGCCAGCAGCTTGGACGGGACAGATAGTTACGAGCAGTACTTC.

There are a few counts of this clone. CDR3 bases: TGTGCCAGCAGCTTAAGTTCAGGCAATCAGCCCCAGCATTTT. Encoded protein: CASSLSSGNQPQHF. The chain couples TRBV7-9 to TRBJ1-5; no firm D call. The germline V and J ends were trimmed by 2 bases and 2 bases, with 7 bases remaining between them. This CDR3 is 14 amino acids long. CDR1 and CDR2 (germline): SEHNR, FQNEAQ (reference sequence).

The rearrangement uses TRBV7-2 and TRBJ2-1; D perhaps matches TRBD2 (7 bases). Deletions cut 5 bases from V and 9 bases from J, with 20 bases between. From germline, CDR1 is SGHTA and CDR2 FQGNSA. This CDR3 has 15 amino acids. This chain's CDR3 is CASSPRGASSSEQFF. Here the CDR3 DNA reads TGTGCCAGCAGCCCCCGGGGGGCCTCCTCGAGTGAGCAGTTCTTC.

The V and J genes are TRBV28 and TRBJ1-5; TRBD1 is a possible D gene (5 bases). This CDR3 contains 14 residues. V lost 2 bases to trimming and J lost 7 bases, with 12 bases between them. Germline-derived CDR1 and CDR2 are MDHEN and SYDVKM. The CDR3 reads CASSLGRGRQPQHF. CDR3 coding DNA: TGTGCCAGCAGTTTAGGGAGGGGACGCCAGCCCCAGCATTTT.

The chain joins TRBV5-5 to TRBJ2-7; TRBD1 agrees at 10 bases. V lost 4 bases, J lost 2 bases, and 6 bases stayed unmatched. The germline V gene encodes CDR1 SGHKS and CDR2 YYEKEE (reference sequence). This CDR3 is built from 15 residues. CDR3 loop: CASSVTGTGAYEQYF. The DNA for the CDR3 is TGTGCCAGCAGCGTAACCGGGACAGGGGCCTACGAGCAGTACTTC. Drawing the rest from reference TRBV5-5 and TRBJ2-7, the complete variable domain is DAGVTQSPTHLIKTRGQQVTLRCSPISGHKSVSWYQQVLGQGPQFIFQYYEKEERGRGNFPDRFSARQFPNYSSELNVNALLLGDSALYLCASSVTGTGAYEQYFGPGTRLTVT.

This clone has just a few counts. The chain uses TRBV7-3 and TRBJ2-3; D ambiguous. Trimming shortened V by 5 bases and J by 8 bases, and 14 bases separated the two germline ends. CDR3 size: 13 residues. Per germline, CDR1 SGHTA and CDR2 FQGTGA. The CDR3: CASSATSPGTQYF. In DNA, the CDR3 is TGTGCCAGCAGCGCTACTTCACCCGGTACGCAGTATTTT.

CDR3 in amino acids: CASGTIIYEQFF. In DNA form, the CDR3 reads TGTGCCAGCGGAACTATCATCTATGAGCAGTTCTTC. This rearrangement joins TRBV7-9 to TRBJ2-1; unclear D gene. V was shortened by 8 bases and J by 8 bases, with 13 bases between the two germline ends. The CDR3 runs to 12 residues. Germline loops: CDR1 SEHNR, CDR2 FQNEAQ (reference sequence). Drawing the rest from reference TRBV7-9 and TRBJ2-1, the complete variable domain is DTGVSQNPRHKITKRGQNVTFRCDPISEHNRLYWYRQTLGQGPEFLTYFQNEAQLEKSRLLSDRFSAERPKGSFSTLEIQRTEQGDSAMYLCASGTIIYEQFFGPGTRLTVL.

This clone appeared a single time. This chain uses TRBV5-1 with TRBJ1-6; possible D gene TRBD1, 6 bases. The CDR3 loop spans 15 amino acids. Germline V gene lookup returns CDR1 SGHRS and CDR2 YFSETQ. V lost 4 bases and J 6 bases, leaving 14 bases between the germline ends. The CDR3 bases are TGCGCCAGCAGCCCCTGGGCAGGGGTTAATTCACCCCTCCACTTT. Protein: CASSPWAGVNSPLHF.

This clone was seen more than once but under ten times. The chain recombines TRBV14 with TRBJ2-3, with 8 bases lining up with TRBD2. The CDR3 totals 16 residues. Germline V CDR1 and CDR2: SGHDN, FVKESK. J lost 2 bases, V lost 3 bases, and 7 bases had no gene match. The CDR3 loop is CASSQGIGLATDTQYF. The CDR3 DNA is TGTGCCAGCAGCCAGGGCATCGGACTAGCCACAGATACGCAGTATTTT.

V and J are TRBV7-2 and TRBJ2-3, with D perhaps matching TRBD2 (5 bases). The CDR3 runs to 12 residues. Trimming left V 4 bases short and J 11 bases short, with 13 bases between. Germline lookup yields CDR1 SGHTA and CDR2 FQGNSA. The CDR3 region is CASSSPAGVQYF. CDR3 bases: TGTGCCAGCAGCTCTCCCGCGGGCGTGCAGTATTTT.

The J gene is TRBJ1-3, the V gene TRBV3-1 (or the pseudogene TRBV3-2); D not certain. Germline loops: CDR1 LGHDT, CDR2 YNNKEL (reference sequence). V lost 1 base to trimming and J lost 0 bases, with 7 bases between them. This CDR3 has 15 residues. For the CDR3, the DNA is TGTGCCAGCAGCCAAGGGCTGAACTCTGGAAACACCATATATTTT. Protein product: CASSQGLNSGNTIYF.

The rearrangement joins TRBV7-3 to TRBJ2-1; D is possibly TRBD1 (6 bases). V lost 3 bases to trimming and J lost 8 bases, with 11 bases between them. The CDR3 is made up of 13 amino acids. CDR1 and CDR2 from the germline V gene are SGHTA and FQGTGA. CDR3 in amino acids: CASSFRGLDEQFF. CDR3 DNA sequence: TGTGCCAGCAGCTTCAGGGGTCTGGATGAGCAGTTCTTC.

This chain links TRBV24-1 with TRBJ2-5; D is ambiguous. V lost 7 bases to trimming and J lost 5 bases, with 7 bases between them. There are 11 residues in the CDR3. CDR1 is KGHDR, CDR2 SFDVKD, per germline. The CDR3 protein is CATSLRETQYF. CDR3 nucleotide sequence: TGTGCCACCAGCCTCCGGGAGACCCAGTACTTC.

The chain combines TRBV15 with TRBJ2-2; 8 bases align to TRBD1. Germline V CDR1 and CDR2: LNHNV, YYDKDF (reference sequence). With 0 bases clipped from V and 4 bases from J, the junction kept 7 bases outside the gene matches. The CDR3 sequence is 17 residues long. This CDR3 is CATSRDLWGQATGELFF. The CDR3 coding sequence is TGTGCCACCAGCAGAGATTTGTGGGGACAGGCCACCGGGGAGCTGTTTTTT. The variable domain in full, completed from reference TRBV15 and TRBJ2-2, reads DAMVIQNPRYQVTQFGKPVTLSCSQTLNHNVMYWYQQKSSQAPKLLFHYYDKDFNNEADTPDNFQSRRPNTSFCFLDIRSPGLGDTAMYLCATSRDLWGQATGELFFGEGSRLTVL.

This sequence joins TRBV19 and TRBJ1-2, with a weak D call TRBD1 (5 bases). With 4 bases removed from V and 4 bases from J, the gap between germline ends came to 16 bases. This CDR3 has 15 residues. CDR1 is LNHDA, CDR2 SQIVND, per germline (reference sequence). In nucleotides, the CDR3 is TGTGCCAGTAGTACTCTCGACAGCAAGTTCTATGGCTACACCTTC. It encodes CASSTLDSKFYGYTF.

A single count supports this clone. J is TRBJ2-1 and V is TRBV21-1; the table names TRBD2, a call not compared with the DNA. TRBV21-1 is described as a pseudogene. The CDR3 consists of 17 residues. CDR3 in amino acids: CASSTRGLSSSYNEQFF. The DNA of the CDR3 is TGTGCCAGCAGCACACGTGGCCTTAGCAGTTCCTACAATGAGCAGTTCTTC.

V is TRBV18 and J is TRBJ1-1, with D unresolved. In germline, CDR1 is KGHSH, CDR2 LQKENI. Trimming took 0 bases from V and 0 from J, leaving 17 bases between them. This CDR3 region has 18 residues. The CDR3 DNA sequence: TGTGCCAGCTCACCACCGAGCCAGAATATAGCCGTGAACACTGAAGCTTTCTTT. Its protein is CASSPPSQNIAVNTEAFF. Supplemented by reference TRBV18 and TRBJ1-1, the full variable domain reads NAGVMQNPRHLVRRRGQEARLRCSPMKGHSHVYWYRQLPEEGLKFMVYLQKENIIDESGMPKERFSAEFPKEGPSILRIQQVVRGDSAAYFCASSPPSQNIAVNTEAFFGQGTRLTVV.

CDR3 loop: CASRLGGREDTQYF. CDR3 bases: TGTGCCAGCCGCCTTGGCGGGAGGGAAGATACGCAGTATTTT. This chain connects TRBV5-4 to TRBJ2-3; the match to TRBD2 covers 9 bases. Trimming removed 7 bases from V and 5 bases from J; junction bases left unmatched: 8. The CDR3 covers 14 residues. CDR1 is SGHNT, CDR2 YYREEE, per germline (reference sequence). The full variable domain, its missing parts supplied by reference TRBV5-4 and TRBJ2-3, is ETGVTQSPTHLIKTRGQQVTLRCSSQSGHNTVSWYQQALGQGPQFIFQYYREEENGRGNFPPRFSGLQFPNYSSELNVNALELDDSALYLCASRLGGREDTQYFGPGTRLTVL.

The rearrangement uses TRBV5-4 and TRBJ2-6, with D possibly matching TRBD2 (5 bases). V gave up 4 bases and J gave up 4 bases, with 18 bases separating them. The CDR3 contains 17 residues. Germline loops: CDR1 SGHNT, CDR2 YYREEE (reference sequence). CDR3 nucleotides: TGTGCCAGCAGCACGGCTTTGGCGGGCTACGGGGCCAACGTCCTGACTTTC. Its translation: CASSTALAGYGANVLTF.

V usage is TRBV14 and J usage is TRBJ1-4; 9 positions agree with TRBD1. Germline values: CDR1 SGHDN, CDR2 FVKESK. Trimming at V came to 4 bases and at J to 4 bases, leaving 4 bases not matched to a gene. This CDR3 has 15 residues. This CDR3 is CASSPDRGVNEKLFF. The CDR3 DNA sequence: TGTGCCAGCAGCCCGGACAGGGGCGTTAATGAAAAACTGTTTTTT.

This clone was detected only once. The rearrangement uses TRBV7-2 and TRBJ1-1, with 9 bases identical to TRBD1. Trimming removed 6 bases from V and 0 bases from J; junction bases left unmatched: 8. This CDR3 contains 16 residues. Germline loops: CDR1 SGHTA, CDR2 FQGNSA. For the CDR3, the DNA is TGTGCCAGCAGTCACAGGGGGCGGACGGTGAACACTGAAGCTTTCTTT. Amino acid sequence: CASSHRGRTVNTEAFF.

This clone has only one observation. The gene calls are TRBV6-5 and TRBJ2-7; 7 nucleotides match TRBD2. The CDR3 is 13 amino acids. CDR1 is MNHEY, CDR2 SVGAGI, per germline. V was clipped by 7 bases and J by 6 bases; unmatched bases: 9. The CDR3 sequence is CASTQESGTEQYF. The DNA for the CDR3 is TGTGCCAGCACCCAGGAGAGCGGGACCGAGCAGTACTTC.